The following is a TCR beta chain sequence with its context. A read error may produce the germline difference seen at one junction end. The V gene's germline CDR1 is GTSNPN and CDR2 SVGIG (reference sequence). The CDR3 length is 12 residues. Time point indicated: after dendritic cell vaccination, including at tumor progression/relapse. Patients had residual fresh-frozen tumor tissue and more than two years of survival data. Amplification used 60 V beta primers and 13 J beta primers. Repertoires were generated with immunoSEQ multiplex PCR, while TCRdb's copy carries only in-frame clones and drops some. The data contain some 60,000 clones, about 80% of them singletons. This entry is derived from a study of glioma-infiltrating T cells after dendritic cell vaccination.

Sequenced material: blood, taken after dendritic cell vaccination. This sequence originates from a human donor with glioblastoma. The chain links TRBV30 to TRBJ1-2; D is unclear. CDR3 region: CAWGRANYGHTF. As DNA, the CDR3 is TGTGCCTGGGGAAGAGCTAACTATGGCCACACCTTC.